The 15 T cell receptor beta chains listed next were all sequenced from one sample in a study of blood T cell repertoires in COVID-19. The table came from immunoSEQ multiplex PCR; TCRdb's copy has only in-frame clones and leaves some out. The profile covers roughly 500,000 clones, with approximately 85% appearing a single time and approximately 3% taken by the ten largest. Input material: peripheral blood. These receptors originate from a human donor in a cohort sampled during active COVID-19.

The chain links TRBV7-2 to TRBJ2-1, with 8 bases lining up with TRBD2. The CDR3 is made up of 16 amino acids. The junction had 6 bases not matched to a gene; V was cut back by 5 bases and J by 0 bases. Germline-derived CDR1 and CDR2 are SGHTA and FQGNSA. The CDR3 protein is CASSPPGTSSYNEQFF. The CDR3 nucleotides read TGTGCCAGCAGCCCCCCCGGGACTAGCTCCTACAATGAGCAGTTCTTC.

V gene TRBV15 combines with J gene TRBJ2-1, with D uncertain. The germline V and J ends were trimmed by 4 bases and 10 bases, with 17 bases remaining between them. The germline gives CDR1 LNHNV, CDR2 YYDKDF (reference sequence). There are 14 residues in the CDR3. The CDR3 DNA reads TGTGCCACCAGCACCAGGCGTGGTAATGAAGAGCAGTTCTTC. Protein product: CATSTRRGNEEQFF.

The chain employs TRBV7-9 and TRBJ2-7, with 7 bases identical to TRBD2. The germline V gene encodes CDR1 SEHNR and CDR2 FQNEAQ (reference sequence). The V gene end was trimmed by 6 bases and the J gene end by 0 bases; junction bases not matched to a gene: 11. There are 16 residues in the CDR3. The CDR3 nucleotides read TGTGCCAGCAGGACCATAGCGGGCGACACCTCCTACGAGCAGTACTTC. Residues: CASRTIAGDTSYEQYF.

V is TRBV6-6 and J is TRBJ1-5; unclear D gene. The V gene lost 6 bases and the J gene lost 3 bases, with 12 bases spanning the gap. The CDR3 loop spans 14 amino acids. Germline-derived CDR1 and CDR2 are MNHNY and SVGAGI (reference sequence). Written as DNA, the CDR3 is TGTGCCAGCAGAGAACCAGCGGTCAATCAGCCCCAGCATTTT. This encodes CASREPAVNQPQHF.

The CDR3: CASNVRDRGHYLFF. The DNA for the CDR3 is TGTGCCAGCAATGTAAGGGACAGGGGGCATTATCTGTTTTTT. The V and J genes are TRBV6-5 and TRBJ1-4; 12 nucleotides align to TRBD1. The CDR3 is 14 residues long. Germline V gene lookup returns CDR1 MNHEY and CDR2 SVGAGI. V dropped 7 bases and J dropped 14; count of bases not matched to a gene: 11.

The J gene is TRBJ1-1, the V gene TRBV5-1; 7 positions agree with TRBD1. J lost 5 bases, V lost 4 bases, and 17 bases had no gene match. The germline V gene has CDR1 SGHRS and CDR2 YFSETQ. The CDR3 length is 17 residues. CDR3 sequence: CASSLQTGLGTGTEAFF. CDR3 DNA: TGCGCCAGCAGCCTACAGACAGGGCTGGGAACAGGTACTGAAGCTTTCTTT.

This chain joins TRBV29-1 and TRBJ1-1; 10 bases are shared with TRBD1. Germline V CDR1 and CDR2: SQVTM, ANQGSEA. V lost 7 bases to trimming and J lost 4 bases; unmatched junction nucleotides: 12. This CDR3 is built from 15 residues. The CDR3 sequence: CSGVGVRDRGTEAFF. The CDR3 DNA reads as TGCAGCGGTGTGGGGGTCCGGGACAGGGGCACTGAAGCTTTCTTT.

This chain joins TRBV11-2 and TRBJ2-1, with D possibly TRBD2 on 6 matching bases. The CDR3 runs to 17 residues. CDR1 SGHAT and CDR2 FQNNGV come from the germline V gene. With 1 base removed from V and 0 bases from J, the gap between germline ends came to 13 bases. The CDR3 coding sequence is TGTGCCAGCAGCTTAGGGAGGGGTTTTAGCTCCTACAATGAGCAGTTCTTC. It specifies CASSLGRGFSSYNEQFF.

The CDR3 coding sequence is TGTGCCAGCAGTTTACCCCTAGCGGGGGACACAGATACGCAGTATTTT. It specifies CASSLPLAGDTDTQYF. The chain joins TRBV28 to TRBJ2-3, with TRBD2 matching 10 bases. The CDR3 spans 16 residues. The junction had 4 bases not matched to a gene; V was cut back by 2 bases and J by 2 bases. The germline CDR1 and CDR2 sequences are MDHEN and SYDVKM.

The chain couples TRBV9 to TRBJ1-4; possibly TRBD1 for D (5 bases). Germline values: CDR1 SGDLS, CDR2 YYNGEE. CDR3 length equals 15 residues. Trimming shortened V by 2 bases and J by 8 bases, and 16 bases separated the two germline ends. The CDR3 nucleotides read TGTGCCAGCAGCGTTGGACAAGGCTTAGGGGAAAAACTGTTTTTT. The encoded protein is CASSVGQGLGEKLFF.

The V call is TRBV4-1, the J call TRBJ2-7; D is possibly TRBD2 (6 bases). This CDR3 has 16 residues. V lost 4 bases and J lost 6, with 22 bases in between. Germline assignment: CDR1 MGHRA and CDR2 YSYEKL. The CDR3 sequence is CASSRSGVADAAEQYF. The CDR3 DNA reads TGCGCCAGCAGCCGTTCGGGAGTAGCGGACGCCGCCGAGCAGTACTTC.

This chain uses TRBV10-3 with TRBJ2-5; TRBD2 agrees at 9 bases. Germline loops: CDR1 ENHRY, CDR2 SYGVKD. CDR3 length: 16 amino acids. The V segment lost 7 bases and the J segment 4 bases; nucleotides outside the gene matches: 13. As DNA, the CDR3 is TGTGCCATCACAGGGAGTGGAGCGGGAGGCAGAGAGACCCAGTACTTC. This gives the protein CAITGSGAGGRETQYF.

CDR3 sequence (DNA): TGTGCCAGTAGTGGACTGCGGACAGGGAATACGGAGACCCAGTACTTC. Translated: CASSGLRTGNTETQYF. The J gene is TRBJ2-5, the V gene TRBV19, with TRBD1 identical over 8 bases. Trimming removed 5 bases from V and 5 bases from J; junction bases left unmatched: 13. In germline, CDR1 is LNHDA, CDR2 SQIVND (reference sequence). CDR3 length: 16 amino acids.

The chain carries TRBV10-2 and TRBJ2-3; 7 nucleotides line up with TRBD2. V shed 3 bases, J shed 2 bases, and the junction held 5 bases outside the gene matches. The V gene's germline CDR1 is WSHSY and CDR2 SAAADI. CDR3 length equals 15 residues. CDR3 residues: CASSDTSDLTDTQYF. The CDR3 DNA reads as TGCGCCAGCAGTGATACTAGCGACCTCACAGATACGCAGTATTTT.

V usage is TRBV30 and J usage is TRBJ1-1; tentatively, D is TRBD1 (5 bases). The CDR3 covers 14 residues. Germline assignment: CDR1 GTSNPN and CDR2 SVGIG (reference sequence). Trimming cost V 2 bases and J 4 bases, with 14 bases left between them. The CDR3 DNA is TGTGCCTGGAGTCCGGGGGTCCGGGGCACTGAAGCTTTCTTT. Translation gives CAWSPGVRGTEAFF.